The next 26 T cell receptor beta chains were all read from a single sample in a study of tissue T cells after allogeneic stem cell transplantation. Clones were sequenced by immunoSEQ multiplex PCR, and TCRdb holds only the in-frame ones, with some missing. The table shows 25,000 or so clones, with roughly 89% occurring only once. The source material was blood, sampled before transplantation. The receptors here all came from a male donor aged 60 or older who later had graft-versus-host disease after an allogeneic stem cell transplant.

The chain has TRBV13 and TRBJ2-2, with 9 bases fitting TRBD1. Germline-derived CDR1 and CDR2 are PRHDT and FYEKMQ (reference sequence). J gave up 13 bases and V 0 bases, and 6 bases lay outside the gene matches. The CDR3 has 14 amino acids. The CDR3 is CASSLGRQGDGLFF. The CDR3 region has the DNA TGTGCCAGCAGCTTAGGAAGACAGGGGGACGGGCTGTTTTTT.

This sequence joins TRBV19 and TRBJ1-2, with a possible D match to TRBD1 (6 bases). CDR1 and CDR2 from the germline V gene are LNHDA and SQIVND (reference sequence). V was pared by 2 bases and J by 3 bases, with 13 bases between. CDR3 length: 15 residues. CDR3 loop: CASSIRTDRYYGYTF. CDR3 in DNA: TGTGCCAGTAGTATACGGACCGACAGGTACTATGGCTACACCTTC.

The J gene is TRBJ2-6, the V gene TRBV9; tentative D call: TRBD2 (6 bases). Germline assignment: CDR1 SGDLS and CDR2 YYNGEE. Trimming shortened V by 0 bases and J by 3 bases, and 7 bases separated the two germline ends. The CDR3 covers 15 residues. The CDR3 reads CASSVGGNGANVLTF. CDR3 nucleotides: TGTGCCAGCAGCGTAGGCGGGAATGGGGCCAACGTCCTGACTTTC.

The chain is built from TRBV12-1 and TRBJ2-7; the table's D call, TRBD2, has no DNA check behind it. TRBV12-1 is labeled a pseudogene. The CDR3 spans 12 residues. The CDR3: CASSPLTGEQYF. The CDR3 nucleotides read TGTGCCAGCAGCCCCTTGACCGGGGAGCAGTACTTC.

Concerning this clone itself: This same CDR3 is encoded by further DNA sequences in the sample. The chain is built from TRBV3-1 (or the pseudogene TRBV3-2) and TRBJ1-2; D is undetermined. Germline V gene data show CDR1 as LGHDT and CDR2 as YNNKEL (reference sequence). This CDR3 has 11 amino acids. V was cut by 1 base and J by 8 bases, with 5 bases left in between. The CDR3 is CASSQGGGYTF. CDR3 DNA sequence: TGTGCCAGCAGCCAAGGGGGAGGCTACACCTTC.

The J gene is TRBJ1-1, the V gene TRBV27; D remains ambiguous. The CDR3 totals 13 residues. Trimming shortened V by 0 bases and J by 2 bases, and 4 bases separated the two germline ends. Germline loops: CDR1 MNHEY, CDR2 SMNVEV (reference sequence). The DNA of the CDR3 is TGTGCCAGCAGTTTATCGAGAAACACTGAAGCTTTCTTT. Protein product: CASSLSRNTEAFF.

The genes are TRBV3-1 (or the pseudogene TRBV3-2) and TRBJ1-6; 9 bases are a match to TRBD1. V was pared by 4 bases and J by 7 bases, with 5 bases of the junction left unmatched. The V gene's germline CDR1 is LGHDT and CDR2 YNNKEL (reference sequence). This CDR3 has 15 residues. The CDR3 loop is CASSPPGQGNSPLHF. In DNA, the CDR3 is TGTGCCAGCAGCCCCCCGGGACAGGGAAATTCACCCCTCCACTTT.

The chain recombines TRBV7-6 with TRBJ2-7; 10 bases are a match to TRBD1. V dropped 4 bases and J dropped 0; count of bases not matched to a gene: 3. The germline gives CDR1 SGHVS, CDR2 FNYEAQ. CDR3 length: 15 residues. CDR3 DNA: TGTGCCAGCAGCTATGGACAGGGGGGCTCCTACGAGCAGTACTTC. Translating it yields CASSYGQGGSYEQYF. The full variable domain, completed using reference TRBV7-6 and TRBJ2-7, is GAGVSQSPRYKVTKRGQDVALRCDPISGHVSLYWYRQALGQGPEFLTYFNYEAQQDKSGLPNDRFSAERPEGSISTLTIQRTEQRDSAMYRCASSYGQGGSYEQYFGPGTRLTVT.

The rearrangement links TRBV19 to TRBJ2-7; a possible D gene is TRBD2 (5 bases). The germline V gene encodes CDR1 LNHDA and CDR2 SQIVND (reference sequence). The CDR3 is 13 amino acids. V was shortened by 5 bases and J by 4 bases, with 12 bases between the two germline ends. The CDR3 nucleotides read TGTGCCAGTAGTTTGGGGAGCCCTTACGAGCAGTACTTC. It is translated as CASSLGSPYEQYF.

The chain has TRBV5-1 and TRBJ1-1; TRBD1 agrees at 8 bases. This CDR3 is built from 15 residues. Trimming removed 1 base from V and 4 bases from J; junction bases left unmatched: 6. Germline CDR1 is SGHRS and CDR2 is YFSETQ. CDR3 in DNA: TGCGCCAGCAGCTTGTACAGGGGGGTGAGCACTGAAGCTTTCTTT. This codes for CASSLYRGVSTEAFF.

The chain couples TRBV14 to TRBJ2-1; no reliable D call. Per the germline V gene, CDR1 is SGHDN and CDR2 is FVKESK. The CDR3 loop spans 11 amino acids. Deletions cut 2 bases from V and 8 bases from J, with 4 bases between. In nucleotides, the CDR3 is TGTGCCAGCAGCCAATGGCATGAGCAGTTCTTC. This translates into CASSQWHEQFF.

The rearrangement uses TRBV6-5 and TRBJ1-2; no firm D call. Germline loops: CDR1 MNHEY, CDR2 SVGAGI. This CDR3 contains 14 residues. Trimming took off 5 bases at V and 4 bases at J, with 14 bases between the two ends. The CDR3 region is CASSNELGTYGYTF. The CDR3 DNA is TGTGCCAGCAGTAACGAGTTGGGTACCTATGGCTACACCTTC.

This clone was detected a few times. The chain has TRBV27 and TRBJ1-5; D perhaps matches TRBD1 (5 bases). Germline-derived CDR1 and CDR2 are MNHEY and SMNVEV (reference sequence). Trimming cost V 2 bases and J 0 bases, with 8 bases left between them. CDR3 length: 15 amino acids. CDR3 sequence: CASSLKGLSNQPQHF. The CDR3 coding sequence is TGTGCCAGCAGTTTAAAGGGACTTAGCAATCAGCCCCAGCATTTT.

The chain recombines TRBV5-5 with TRBJ2-1; TRBD1 matches 8 bases. The CDR3 extends over 15 amino acids. V shed 4 bases and J 0 bases; nucleotides not matched to a gene: 3. Germline V CDR1 and CDR2: SGHKS, YYEKEE (reference sequence). CDR3 amino acids: CASSQTGGSYNEQFF. CDR3 nucleotide sequence: TGTGCCAGCAGCCAAACAGGGGGCTCCTACAATGAGCAGTTCTTC.

The chain recombines TRBV7-9 with TRBJ1-4; D unresolved. Between the trimmed V and J ends, which lost 10 bases and 0 bases, there was a span of 12 bases. The CDR3 runs to 14 residues. CDR1 SEHNR and CDR2 FQNEAQ come from the germline V gene (reference sequence). This chain's CDR3 is CATVTVATNEKLFF. In nucleotides, the CDR3 is TGTGCCACGGTAACGGTTGCAACTAATGAAAAACTGTTTTTT.

The chain has TRBV6-2 or TRBV6-3 and TRBJ2-7; 8 bases map to TRBD2. Trimming removed 5 bases from V and 0 bases from J; junction bases left unmatched: 12. This CDR3 spans 17 amino acids. CDR1 and CDR2 from the germline V gene are MNHEY and SVGEGT. The CDR3 region has the DNA TGTGCCAGCAGTGATAGCGGGACCCGCCTAAACTCCTACGAGCAGTACTTC. It encodes CASSDSGTRLNSYEQYF.

As DNA, the CDR3 is TGTGCCAGCAGCCCAAACACCGCTTTGGGAGAAAAACTGTTTTTT. It codes for CASSPNTALGEKLFF. V gene TRBV7-9 combines with J gene TRBJ1-4; D not resolved. Between the trimmed V and J ends, which lost 5 bases and 8 bases, there was a span of 18 bases. Germline CDR1 and CDR2: SEHNR and FQNEAQ (reference sequence). This CDR3 contains 15 residues.

The rearrangement links TRBV24-1 to TRBJ1-2, with 9 bases identical to TRBD1. This CDR3 spans 16 amino acids. V lost 7 bases to trimming and J lost 7 bases; unmatched junction nucleotides: 15. The germline V gene has CDR1 KGHDR and CDR2 SFDVKD. The CDR3 loop is CATSQSPGQGVGGYTF. In DNA form, the CDR3 reads TGTGCCACCAGCCAATCACCGGGACAGGGAGTAGGTGGCTACACCTTC.

Only one count was recorded for this clone. V usage is TRBV24-1 and J usage is TRBJ1-5; D is ambiguous. CDR1 is KGHDR and CDR2 is SFDVKD in the germline V gene. The V end was cut by 0 bases, the J end by 1 base, with 3 bases between. The CDR3 spans 14 residues. The DNA for the CDR3 is TGTGCCACCAGTGATTTGCAGAGCAATCAGCCCCAGCATTTT. Its protein is CATSDLQSNQPQHF.

This chain uses TRBV18 with TRBJ2-2, with D possibly being TRBD2 (7 bases). Germline CDR1 and CDR2: KGHSH and LQKENI. Between the trimmed V and J ends, which lost 6 bases and 6 bases, there was a span of 17 bases. The CDR3 consists of 15 residues. The CDR3 DNA reads as TGTGCCAGCTCCCTTCGCGGGGGCAGCGCCGGGGAGCTGTTTTTT. Translating it yields CASSLRGGSAGELFF.

The V call is TRBV5-4, the J call TRBJ2-3; D is perhaps TRBD1 (6 bases). The CDR3 has 14 amino acids. The V gene's germline CDR1 is SGHNT and CDR2 YYREEE (reference sequence). Trimming left V 2 bases short and J 0 bases short, with 7 bases between. The DNA for the CDR3 is TGTGCCAGCAGCTTTGGACAGAGCACAGATACGCAGTATTTT. The encoded protein is CASSFGQSTDTQYF.

This chain connects TRBV6-1 to TRBJ2-5; weak D call: TRBD1 (5 bases). The CDR3 runs 15 residues. Between the trimmed V and J ends, which lost 3 bases and 0 bases, there was a span of 11 bases. Germline CDR1 and CDR2: MNHNS and SASEGT. The CDR3 coding sequence is TGTGCCAGCAGTGAGTGGGGCAGTTACCAAGAGACCCAGTACTTC. It yields the protein CASSEWGSYQETQYF.

The gene calls are TRBV6-6 and TRBJ1-1; D may be TRBD1 (5 bases). The CDR3 spans 13 residues. CDR1 is MNHNY and CDR2 is SVGAGI in the germline V gene (reference sequence). The V end was cut by 5 bases, the J end by 12 bases, with 19 bases between. CDR3 loop: CASSTDITGSTFF. In DNA form, the CDR3 reads TGTGCCAGCAGTACGGACATAACGGGATCGACTTTCTTT.

The genes are TRBV5-4 and TRBJ2-5, with D tentatively TRBD2 (5 bases). V was shortened by 2 bases and J by 1 base, with 9 bases between the two germline ends. The CDR3 consists of 14 residues. Germline V lookup: CDR1 SGHNT, CDR2 YYREEE (reference sequence). The CDR3 loop is CASSFGVSQETQYF. The CDR3 DNA reads TGTGCCAGCAGCTTCGGGGTCTCCCAAGAGACCCAGTACTTC.

The chain joins TRBV2 to TRBJ2-1; D is perhaps TRBD1 (6 bases). V was clipped by 7 bases and J by 0 bases, with 10 bases between them. The CDR3 spans 14 residues. The V gene's germline CDR1 is SNHLY and CDR2 FYNNEI. This CDR3 is CASTLDSSYNEQFF. In DNA, the CDR3 is TGTGCCAGCACTTTGGACAGCTCCTACAATGAGCAGTTCTTC. The full variable domain, rest sourced from reference TRBV2 and TRBJ2-1, is EPEVTQTPSHQVTQMGQEVILRCVPISNHLYFYWYRQILGQKVEFLVSFYNNEISEKSEIFDDQFSVERPDGSNFTLKIRSTKLEDSAMYFCASTLDSSYNEQFFGPGTRLTVL.

The V gene is TRBV2, the J gene TRBJ1-2; D remains unclear. The CDR3 contains 15 residues. Germline lookup yields CDR1 SNHLY and CDR2 FYNNEI. Deletions cut 0 bases from V and 0 bases from J, with 8 bases between. CDR3 in DNA: TGTGCCAGCAGTGAAGCGCTTACCGCTAACTATGGCTACACCTTC. It specifies CASSEALTANYGYTF.